These 8 T cell receptor delta chains came from one sample sequenced in a study of gamma-delta chains in newborns, infants, children. TCRdb re-called the reads using CATT. The sample has some 10,000 delta-chain clones; 8.5% to 9.5% are singletons. The sequencing sample was made of blood. These receptors all come from a child who was a newborn, infant or young child, either healthy, febrile or measles-vaccinated (not recorded which).

This chain connects TRDV1 to TRDJ1; 7 nucleotides align to TRDD3. The trim removed 0 bases at V and 5 bases at J, leaving 18 bases unmatched. Germline V gene lookup returns CDR1 TSWWSYY and CDR2 QGS. The CDR3 contains 19 residues. The CDR3 reads CALGELDPTGVAEGDKLIF. The CDR3 nucleotides read TGTGCTCTTGGGGAACTAGACCCGACTGGGGTCGCCGAGGGAGATAAACTCATCTTT.

This clone was detected once. The rearrangement joins TRDV2 to TRDJ1; no firm D call. The CDR3 spans 16 residues. Trimming took 0 bases from V and 3 from J, leaving 16 bases between them. Germline CDR1 and CDR2: GEAIGNYY and EKD. CDR3 in amino acids: CACDTVGTLGPDKLIF. The CDR3 DNA sequence: TGTGCCTGTGACACCGTAGGGACACTCGGACCCGATAAACTCATCTTT.

This clone appeared a few times. The V and J genes are TRDV1 and TRDJ1; 9 nucleotides align to TRDD3. J lost 0 bases, V lost 2 bases, and 10 bases had no gene match. The germline CDR1 and CDR2 sequences are TSWWSYY and QGS. This CDR3 region has 18 residues. CDR3 nucleotides: TGTGCTCTTGGGGAAACCTTCCGCTGGGGGATGTACACCGATAAACTCATCTTT. Translation gives CALGETFRWGMYTDKLIF.

A few counts support this clone. This sequence joins TRDV1 and TRDJ1, with TRDD3 matching over 8 bases. Germline CDR1 reads TSWWSYY; CDR2 reads QGS. CDR3 length: 17 residues. The V and J ends lost 3 bases and 1 base, in that order; junction bases with no gene match: 10. DNA for the CDR3: TGTGCTCTTGGGGATAAATTACTGGGGGGCCTCACCGATAAACTCATCTTT. Translating it yields CALGDKLLGGLTDKLIF.

In this sample, this clone is medium-sized (0.01 to 0.1%). Other DNA sequences of this sample code for an identical CDR3. The chain links TRDV2 to TRDJ1; weak D call: TRDD3 (5 bases). The germline CDR1 and CDR2 sequences are GEAIGNYY and EKD. The CDR3 sequence is 15 residues long. Trimming removed 0 bases at V and 4 bases at J, with 14 bases between. The CDR3 loop is CACDTVGLGLDKLIF. The CDR3 nucleotides read TGTGCCTGTGACACCGTGGGGCTTGGCCTCGATAAACTCATCTTT.

Comments on this clone: This DNA's translation differs at residue 6 from TCRdb's protein, which comes from a much larger clone; a read error is likely, and the protein shown is translated from the DNA. CDR3 sequence: CACDTAGAYTDKLIF. The CDR3, as DNA: TGTGCCTGTGACACCGCGGGTGCGTACACCGATAAACTCATCTTT. The rearrangement uses TRDV2 and TRDJ1; D gene uncertain. V was trimmed by 0 bases and J by 0 bases, leaving 10 bases between them. CDR1 is GEAIGNYY and CDR2 is EKD in the germline V gene. This CDR3 is 15 amino acids long.

This clone was observed a few times. V gene TRDV2 combines with J gene TRDJ3; 8 bases are a match to TRDD3. Germline V CDR1 and CDR2: GEAIGNYY, EKD. Trimming took 3 bases from V and 0 from J; bases not matched to a gene: 12. CDR3 length: 20 residues. The CDR3 DNA follows: TGTGCCTGTGACGTGGTCATGGGGGATCCGAGCTCCTGGGACACCCGACAGATGTTTTTC. Translated, it gives CACDVVMGDPSSWDTRQMFF.

The DNA of the CDR3 is TGTGCCTGTGACACCGTACTGGGGGCTTTAAGCTCCTGGGACACCCGACAGATGTTTTTC. Translating gives CACDTVLGALSSWDTRQMFF. The chain employs TRDV2 and TRDJ3, with 8 nucleotides matching TRDD3. CDR1 GEAIGNYY and CDR2 EKD come from the germline V gene. The CDR3 sequence is 20 residues long. Trimming at V came to 0 bases and at J to 0 bases, leaving 9 bases not matched to a gene.